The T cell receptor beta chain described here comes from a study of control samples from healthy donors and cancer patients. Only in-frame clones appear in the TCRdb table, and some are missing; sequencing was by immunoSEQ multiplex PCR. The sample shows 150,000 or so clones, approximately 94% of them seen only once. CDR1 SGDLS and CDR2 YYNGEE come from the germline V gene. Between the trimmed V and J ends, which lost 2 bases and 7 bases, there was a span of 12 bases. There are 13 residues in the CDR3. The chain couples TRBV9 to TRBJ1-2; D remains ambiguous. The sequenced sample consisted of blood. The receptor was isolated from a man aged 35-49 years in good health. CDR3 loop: CASSVEASGGYTF. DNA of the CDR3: TGTGCCAGCAGCGTGGAGGCTTCAGGTGGCTACACCTTC.